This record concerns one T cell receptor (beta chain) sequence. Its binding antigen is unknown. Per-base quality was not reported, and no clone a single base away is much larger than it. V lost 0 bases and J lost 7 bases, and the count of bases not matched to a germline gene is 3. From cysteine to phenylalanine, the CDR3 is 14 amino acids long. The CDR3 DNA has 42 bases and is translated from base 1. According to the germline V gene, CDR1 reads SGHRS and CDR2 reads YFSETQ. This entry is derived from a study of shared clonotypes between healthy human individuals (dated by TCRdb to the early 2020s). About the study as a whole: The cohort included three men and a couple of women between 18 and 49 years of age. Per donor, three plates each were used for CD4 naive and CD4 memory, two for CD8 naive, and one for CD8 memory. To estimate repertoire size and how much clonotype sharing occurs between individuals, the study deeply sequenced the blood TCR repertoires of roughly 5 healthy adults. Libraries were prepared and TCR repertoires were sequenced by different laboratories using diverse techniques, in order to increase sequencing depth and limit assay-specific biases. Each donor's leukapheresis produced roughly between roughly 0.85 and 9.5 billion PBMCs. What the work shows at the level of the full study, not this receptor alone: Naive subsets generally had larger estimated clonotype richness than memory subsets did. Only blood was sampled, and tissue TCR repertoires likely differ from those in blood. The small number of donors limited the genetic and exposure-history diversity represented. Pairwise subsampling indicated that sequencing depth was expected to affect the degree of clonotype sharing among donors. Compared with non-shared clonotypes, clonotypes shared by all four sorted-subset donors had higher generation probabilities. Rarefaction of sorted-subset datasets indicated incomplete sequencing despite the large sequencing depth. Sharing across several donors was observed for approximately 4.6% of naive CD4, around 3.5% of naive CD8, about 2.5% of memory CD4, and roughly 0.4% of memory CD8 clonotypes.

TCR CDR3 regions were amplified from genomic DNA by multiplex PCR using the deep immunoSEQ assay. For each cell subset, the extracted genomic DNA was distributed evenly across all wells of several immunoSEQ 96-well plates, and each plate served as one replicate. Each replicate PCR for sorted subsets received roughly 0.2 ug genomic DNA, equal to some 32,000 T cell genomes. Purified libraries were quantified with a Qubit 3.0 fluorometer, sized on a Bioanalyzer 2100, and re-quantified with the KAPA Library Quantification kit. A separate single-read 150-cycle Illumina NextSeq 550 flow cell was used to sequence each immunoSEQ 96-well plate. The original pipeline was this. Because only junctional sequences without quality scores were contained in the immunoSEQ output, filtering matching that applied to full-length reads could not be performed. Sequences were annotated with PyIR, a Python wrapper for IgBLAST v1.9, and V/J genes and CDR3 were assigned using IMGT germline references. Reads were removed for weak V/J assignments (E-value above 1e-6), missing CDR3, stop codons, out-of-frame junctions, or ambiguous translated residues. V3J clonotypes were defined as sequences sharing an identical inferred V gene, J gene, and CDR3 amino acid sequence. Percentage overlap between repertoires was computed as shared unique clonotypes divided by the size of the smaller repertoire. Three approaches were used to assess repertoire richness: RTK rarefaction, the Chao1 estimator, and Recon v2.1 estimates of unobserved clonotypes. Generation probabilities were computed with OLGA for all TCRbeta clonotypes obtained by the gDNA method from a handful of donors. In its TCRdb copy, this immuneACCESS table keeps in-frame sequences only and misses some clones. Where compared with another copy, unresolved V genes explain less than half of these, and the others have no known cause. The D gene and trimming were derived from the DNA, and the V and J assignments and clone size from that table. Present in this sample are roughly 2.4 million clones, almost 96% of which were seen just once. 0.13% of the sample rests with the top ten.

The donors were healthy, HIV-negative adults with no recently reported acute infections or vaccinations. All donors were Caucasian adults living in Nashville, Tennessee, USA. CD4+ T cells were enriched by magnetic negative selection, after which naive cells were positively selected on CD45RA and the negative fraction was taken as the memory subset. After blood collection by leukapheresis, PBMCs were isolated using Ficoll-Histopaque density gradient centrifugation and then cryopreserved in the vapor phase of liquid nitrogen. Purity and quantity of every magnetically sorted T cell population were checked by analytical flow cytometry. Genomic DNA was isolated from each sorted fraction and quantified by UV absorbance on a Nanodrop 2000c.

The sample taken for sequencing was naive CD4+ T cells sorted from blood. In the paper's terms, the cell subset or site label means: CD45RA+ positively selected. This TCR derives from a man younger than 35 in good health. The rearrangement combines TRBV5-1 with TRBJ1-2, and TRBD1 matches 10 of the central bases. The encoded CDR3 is CASSLGDRGLGYTF. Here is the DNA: TGCGCCAGCAGCTTGGGAGACAGGGGGCTTGGCTACACCTTC.